The 23 T cell receptor beta chains below were found in one sample sequenced in a study of PD-1 blockade in classical Hodgkin lymphoma. Time point: cycle 4 day 1 (C4D1), after around six weeks of nivolumab. All the patients suffered relapse after autologous stem cell transplantation, and brentuximab vedotin exposure differed. The method was immunoSEQ multiplex PCR; TCRdb's version includes in-frame clones alone and lacks a portion of them. The repertoire has 75,000 to 95,000 clones, 83% of them found once; the top ten carry about 15%. The source was peripheral blood mononuclear cells (PBMCs), collected before the fourth cycle of nivolumab. The receptors stem from a human donor with classical Hodgkin lymphoma.

This clone has just one count. Within the sample, other DNA sequences also encode this same CDR3. The chain has TRBV27 and TRBJ2-7; tentative D call: TRBD1 (7 bases). The CDR3 loop spans 14 amino acids. CDR1 and CDR2 from the germline V gene are MNHEY and SMNVEV (reference sequence). The V end was cut by 5 bases, the J end by 3 bases, with 14 bases between. Written as DNA, the CDR3 is TGTGCCAGCAGTCGACAGGGAGGAGGCTACGAGCAGTACTTC. It yields the protein CASSRQGGGYEQYF.

The rearrangement joins TRBV11-2 to TRBJ2-1; 7 nucleotides align to TRBD2. CDR1 is SGHAT and CDR2 is FQNNGV in the germline V gene. The V gene end was trimmed by 5 bases and the J gene end by 10 bases; junction bases not matched to a gene: 8. The CDR3 loop spans 13 amino acids. The CDR3 bases are TGTGCCAGCAGCGGAAACCTAGCGGAAGAGCAGTTCTTC. This gives the protein CASSGNLAEEQFF.

The chain joins TRBV10-3 to TRBJ2-2, with TRBD2 identical over 14 bases. CDR3 length: 14 residues. The germline gives CDR1 ENHRY, CDR2 SYGVKD. V gave up 11 bases and J gave up 5 bases; unmatched junction bases: 4. This CDR3 reads CASGLAGGTGELFF. For the CDR3, the DNA is TGTGCCTCTGGACTAGCGGGAGGAACCGGGGAGCTGTTTTTT.

V gene TRBV30 combines with J gene TRBJ1-1; D is ambiguous. CDR3 length: 13 amino acids. Germline lookup yields CDR1 GTSNPN and CDR2 SVGIG (reference sequence). Trimming removed 8 bases from V and 0 bases from J, with 13 bases in between. The CDR3 spells CALSGSVNTEAFF. The CDR3 DNA follows: TGTGCCCTAAGTGGGAGCGTGAACACTGAAGCTTTCTTT.

V is TRBV9 and J is TRBJ1-2, with TRBD1 as a possible D gene (5 bases). The V gene lost 3 bases and the J gene lost 0 bases, with 12 bases spanning the gap. CDR3 size: 15 residues. Per the germline V gene, CDR1 is SGDLS and CDR2 is YYNGEE. CDR3 DNA sequence: TGTGCCAGCAGCGCAAAGGGGTGGGCTAACTATGGCTACACCTTC. Protein product: CASSAKGWANYGYTF.

The V and J genes are TRBV12-5 and TRBJ2-7; D remains ambiguous. Between the trimmed V and J ends, which lost 0 bases and 3 bases, there was a span of 21 bases. The CDR3 is 18 residues long. Looked up from germline, CDR1 is LGHNT and CDR2 is FRNRAP. The CDR3 loop reads CASGLVNVGIEKHYEQYF. CDR3 in DNA: TGTGCTAGTGGTTTGGTAAATGTGGGCATAGAGAAGCACTACGAGCAGTACTTC.

The chain links TRBV29-1 to TRBJ2-2; 7 bases agree with TRBD1. The germline V gene encodes CDR1 SQVTM and CDR2 ANQGSEA. The CDR3 totals 13 residues. Unmatched junction bases numbered 2, after V lost 7 bases and J lost 0 bases. The CDR3 region has the DNA TGCAGCGCGGGGACAGCGAACACCGGGGAGCTGTTTTTT. Its translation: CSAGTANTGELFF.

The rearrangement links TRBV6-1 to TRBJ2-5; 7 nucleotides match TRBD2. This CDR3 spans 15 amino acids. Per the germline V gene, CDR1 is MNHNS and CDR2 is SASEGT. With V trimmed by 7 bases and J by 5 bases, 13 bases remained unmatched. The CDR3 DNA reads as TGTGCCAGCAATGACGGGAGGAGGGGTAGGGAGACCCAGTACTTC. Translation: CASNDGRRGRETQYF.

The V call is TRBV30, the J call TRBJ2-2; maybe TRBD1 (7 bases). Trimming took off 6 bases at V and 4 bases at J, with 21 bases between the two ends. The CDR3 spans 16 residues. From germline, CDR1 is GTSNPN and CDR2 SVGIG (reference sequence). In DNA form, the CDR3 reads TGTGCCTGCCATGGACAGGAGGGCTTCTCCACCGGGGAGCTGTTTTTT. Translation: CACHGQEGFSTGELFF.

The chain couples TRBV9 to TRBJ2-3; TRBD2 aligns across 7 bases. From germline, CDR1 is SGDLS and CDR2 YYNGEE. J lost 5 bases, V lost 4 bases, and 7 bases had no gene match. This CDR3 region has 14 residues. In nucleotides, the CDR3 is TGTGCCAGCAGCCCATCTAGCGGACTAGATACGCAGTATTTT. As protein: CASSPSSGLDTQYF.

CDR3 protein: CASSSPAGQTGELFF. As DNA, the CDR3 is TGTGCCAGCAGTTCCCCGGCGGGACAAACCGGGGAGCTGTTTTTT. The gene calls are TRBV6-5 and TRBJ2-2; D possibly matches TRBD1 or TRBD2 (6 bases each). This CDR3 contains 15 residues. Germline lookup yields CDR1 MNHEY and CDR2 SVGAGI. V lost 4 bases and J 5 bases, leaving 14 bases between the germline ends.

The chain carries TRBV10-3 and TRBJ2-2, with TRBD2 matching 9 bases. Per the germline V gene, CDR1 is ENHRY and CDR2 is SYGVKD. Unmatched junction bases numbered 7, after V lost 6 bases and J lost 2 bases. The CDR3 covers 16 residues. The CDR3 coding sequence is TGTGCCATCAGGCAAGAACTAGCGGGTAACACCGGGGAGCTGTTTTTT. Residues: CAIRQELAGNTGELFF.

The V and J genes are TRBV7-2 and TRBJ2-7, with 14 positions matching TRBD2. The CDR3 covers 16 residues. The germline V gene has CDR1 SGHTA and CDR2 FQGNSA. J was trimmed by 9 bases and V by 0 bases; bases with no gene match: 7. The CDR3 sequence: CASSLAPGLAGGGQYF. The CDR3 DNA sequence: TGTGCCAGCAGCTTAGCGCCTGGACTAGCGGGGGGAGGGCAGTACTTC.

Only a few counts were recorded for this clone. The chain uses TRBV9 and TRBJ1-1; 9 bases fit TRBD1. Germline V lookup: CDR1 SGDLS, CDR2 YYNGEE. Trimming took 4 bases from V and 1 from J; bases not matched to a gene: 5. The CDR3 sequence is 15 residues long. CDR3 sequence reads: CASSSLDRGNTEAFF. The CDR3 DNA is TGTGCCAGCAGCAGCCTGGACAGGGGGAACACTGAAGCTTTCTTT.

The chain uses TRBV5-4 and TRBJ2-2; 15 positions match TRBD2. V was clipped by 3 bases and J by 7 bases; unmatched bases: 10. The CDR3 contains 18 residues. Germline loops: CDR1 SGHNT, CDR2 YYREEE (reference sequence). CDR3 sequence: CASSSGLAGGPRGGELFF. CDR3 DNA sequence: TGTGCCAGCAGCTCCGGACTAGCGGGAGGGCCGCGGGGCGGGGAGCTGTTTTTT.

The chain carries TRBV28 and TRBJ2-3; the match to TRBD2 covers 9 bases. With V trimmed by 6 bases and J by 4 bases, 5 bases remained unmatched. This CDR3 region has 14 residues. Per germline, CDR1 MDHEN and CDR2 SYDVKM. The CDR3 sequence is CASRLAGAADTQYF. The CDR3 DNA reads TGTGCCAGCAGGTTAGCGGGAGCGGCAGATACGCAGTATTTT.

V is TRBV19 and J is TRBJ2-2, with 9 nucleotides matching TRBD1. V lost 10 bases, J lost 6 bases, and 9 bases stayed unmatched. Germline V gene data show CDR1 as LNHDA and CDR2 as SQIVND (reference sequence). The CDR3 covers 14 residues. In DNA form, the CDR3 reads TGTGCCACAGCCCGGGACAGGGCCGCCGGGGAGCTGTTTTTT. Translation: CATARDRAAGELFF.

The chain links TRBV14 to TRBJ2-5; no firm D call. Germline CDR1 reads SGHDN; CDR2 reads FVKESK. This CDR3 region has 14 residues. V dropped 2 bases and J dropped 2 bases, with 9 bases sitting between them. CDR3 region: CASSQFEYQETQYF. The CDR3 nucleotides are TGTGCCAGCAGCCAATTCGAGTATCAAGAGACCCAGTACTTC.

The chain employs TRBV19 and TRBJ1-5; D may be TRBD1 (6 bases). Looked up from germline, CDR1 is LNHDA and CDR2 is SQIVND (reference sequence). Trimming cost V 7 bases and J 9 bases, with 22 bases left between them. This CDR3 contains 15 residues. The CDR3 DNA is TGTGCCAGTACCAAGCGGGACAAACCGAATGGGCCCCAGCATTTT. This sequence encodes CASTKRDKPNGPQHF. Together with reference TRBV19 and TRBJ1-5, the CDR3 gives the full variable domain: DGGITQSPKYLFRKEGQNVTLSCEQNLNHDAMYWYRQDPGQGLRLIYYSQIVNDFQKGDIAEGYSVSREKKESFPLTVTSAQKNPTAFYLCASTKRDKPNGPQHFGDGTRLSIL.

The chain links TRBV4-1 to TRBJ1-2, with 10 bases fitting TRBD1. This CDR3 contains 14 residues. The ends lost 2 bases at V and 6 bases at J; junction bases unmatched: 3. Germline CDR1 reads MGHRA; CDR2 reads YSYEKL. In DNA, the CDR3 is TGCGCCAGCAGCCAACTGGGACAGGGGAATGGCTACACCTTC. Translated: CASSQLGQGNGYTF.

The gene calls are TRBV10-3 and TRBJ2-7, with 10 bases that match TRBD2. J lost 3 bases, V lost 6 bases, and 2 bases had no gene match. CDR1 is ENHRY, CDR2 SYGVKD, per germline. This CDR3 is built from 13 residues. As DNA, the CDR3 is TGTGCCATCAGGGTAGCGGGAGGCTACGAGCAGTACTTC. Its protein product is CAIRVAGGYEQYF.

The rearrangement uses TRBV9 and TRBJ2-1; D gene uncertain. V lost 2 bases and J lost 4, with 10 bases in between. The germline gives CDR1 SGDLS, CDR2 YYNGEE. CDR3 length: 14 amino acids. CDR3 residues: CASSVQFGYNEQFF. CDR3 sequence (DNA): TGTGCCAGCAGCGTTCAGTTCGGGTACAATGAGCAGTTCTTC.

The gene calls are TRBV25-1 and TRBJ2-7; D could derive from TRBD1 or TRBD2 (6 bases each). The CDR3 contains 14 residues. Per germline, CDR1 MGHDK and CDR2 SYGVNS. V lost 8 bases, J lost 4 bases, and 18 bases lay in between. CDR3: CASSEGGSRYEQYF. CDR3 nucleotides: TGTGCCAGCTCTGAGGGGGGTAGCAGGTACGAGCAGTACTTC.